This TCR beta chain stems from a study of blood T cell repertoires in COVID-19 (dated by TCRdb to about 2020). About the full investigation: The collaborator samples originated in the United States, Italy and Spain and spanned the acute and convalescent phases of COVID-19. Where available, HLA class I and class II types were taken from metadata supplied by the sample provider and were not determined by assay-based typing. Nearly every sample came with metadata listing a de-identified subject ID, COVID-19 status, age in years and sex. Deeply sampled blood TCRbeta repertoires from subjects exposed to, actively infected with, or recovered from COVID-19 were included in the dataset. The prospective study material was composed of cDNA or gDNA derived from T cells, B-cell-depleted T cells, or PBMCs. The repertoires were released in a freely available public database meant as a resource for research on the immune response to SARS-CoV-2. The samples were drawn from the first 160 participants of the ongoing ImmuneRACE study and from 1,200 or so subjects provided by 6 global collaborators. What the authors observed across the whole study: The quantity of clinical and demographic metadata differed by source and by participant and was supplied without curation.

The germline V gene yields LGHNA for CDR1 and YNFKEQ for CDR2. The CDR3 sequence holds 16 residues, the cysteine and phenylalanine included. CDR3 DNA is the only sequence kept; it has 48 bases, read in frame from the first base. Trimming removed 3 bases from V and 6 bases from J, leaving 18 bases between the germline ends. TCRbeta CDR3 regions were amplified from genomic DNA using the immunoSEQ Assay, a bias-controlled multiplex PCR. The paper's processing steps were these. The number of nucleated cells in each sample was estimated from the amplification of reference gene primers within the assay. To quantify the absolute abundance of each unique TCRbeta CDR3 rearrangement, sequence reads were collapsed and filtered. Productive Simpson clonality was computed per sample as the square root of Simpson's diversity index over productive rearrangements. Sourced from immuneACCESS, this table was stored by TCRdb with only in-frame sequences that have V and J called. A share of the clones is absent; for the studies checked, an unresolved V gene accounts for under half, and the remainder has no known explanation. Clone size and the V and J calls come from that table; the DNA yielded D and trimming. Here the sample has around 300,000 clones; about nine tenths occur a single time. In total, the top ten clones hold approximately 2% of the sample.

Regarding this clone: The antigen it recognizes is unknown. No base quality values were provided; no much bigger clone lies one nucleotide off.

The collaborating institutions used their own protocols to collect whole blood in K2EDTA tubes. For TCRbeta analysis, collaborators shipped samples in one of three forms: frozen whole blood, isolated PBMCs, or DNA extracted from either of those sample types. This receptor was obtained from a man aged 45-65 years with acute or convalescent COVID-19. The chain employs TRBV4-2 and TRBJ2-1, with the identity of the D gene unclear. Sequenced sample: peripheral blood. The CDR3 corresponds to CASSHELAHGINEQFF. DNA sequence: TGTGCCAGCAGCCATGAATTAGCCCATGGCATCAATGAGCAGTTCTTC.